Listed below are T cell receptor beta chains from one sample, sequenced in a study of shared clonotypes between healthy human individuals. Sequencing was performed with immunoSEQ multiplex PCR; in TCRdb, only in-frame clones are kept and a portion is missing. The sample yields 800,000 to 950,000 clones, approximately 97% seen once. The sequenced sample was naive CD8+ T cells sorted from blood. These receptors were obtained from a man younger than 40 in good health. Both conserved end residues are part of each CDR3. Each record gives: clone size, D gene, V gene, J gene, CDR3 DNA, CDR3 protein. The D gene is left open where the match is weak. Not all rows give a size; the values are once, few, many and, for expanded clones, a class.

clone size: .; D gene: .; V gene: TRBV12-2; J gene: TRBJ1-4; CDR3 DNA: TGTGCAAGTCGCTTAAGGGATCAACAGGGACCAAATGAAAAACTGTTTTTT; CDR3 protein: CASRLRDQQGPNEKLFF
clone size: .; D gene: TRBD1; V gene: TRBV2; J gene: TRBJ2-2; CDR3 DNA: TGTGCCAGCAGGGACAGGGGAGCGAACACCGGGGAGCTGTTTTTT; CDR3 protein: CASRDRGANTGELFF
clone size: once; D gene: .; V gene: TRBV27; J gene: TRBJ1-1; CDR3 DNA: TGTGCCAGCAGTTTATCGCCGGGTTCTCGGTCTGAAGCTTTCTTT; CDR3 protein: CASSLSPGSRSEAFF
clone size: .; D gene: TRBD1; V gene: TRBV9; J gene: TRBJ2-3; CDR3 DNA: TGTGCCAGCAGCACTCAGGGGGATATCACAGATACGCAGTATTTT; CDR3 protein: CASSTQGDITDTQYF
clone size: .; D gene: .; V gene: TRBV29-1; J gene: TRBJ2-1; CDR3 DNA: TGCAGCGTTGGGGACGGCTACAATGAGCAGTTCTTC; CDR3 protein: CSVGDGYNEQFF
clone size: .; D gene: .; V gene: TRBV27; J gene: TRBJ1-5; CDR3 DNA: TGTGCCAGCGCAAGGAGGGGCCCTTATAGCAATCAGCCCCAGCATTTT; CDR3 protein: CASARRGPYSNQPQHF
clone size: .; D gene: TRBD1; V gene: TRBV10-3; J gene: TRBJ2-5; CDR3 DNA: TGTGCCATCAGTGTCACGGGACAGGGGGAAGAGACCCAGTACTTC; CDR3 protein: CAISVTGQGEETQYF
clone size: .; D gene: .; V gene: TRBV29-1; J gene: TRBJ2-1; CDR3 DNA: TGCAGCGTTGCGGGACTGATCTACAATGAGCAGTTCTTC; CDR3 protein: CSVAGLIYNEQFF
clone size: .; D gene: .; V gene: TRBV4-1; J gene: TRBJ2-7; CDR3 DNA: TGCGCCAGCAGCCAAGAGGCCCTCGAGGACGAGCAGTACTTC; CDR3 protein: CASSQEALEDEQYF
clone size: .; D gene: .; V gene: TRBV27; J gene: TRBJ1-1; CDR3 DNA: TGTGCCAGCAGTTTCCAGGTTGGCACTGAAGCTTTCTTT; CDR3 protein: CASSFQVGTEAFF
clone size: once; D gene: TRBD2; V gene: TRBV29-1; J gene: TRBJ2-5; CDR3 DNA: TGCAGCGTTGAGGGGAGGGGTTTAATTGAGACCCAGTACTTC; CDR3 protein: CSVEGRGLIETQYF
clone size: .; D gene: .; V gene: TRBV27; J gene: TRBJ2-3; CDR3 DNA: TGTGCCAGCAGTTTATCGTTTAGCACAGATACGCAGTATTTT; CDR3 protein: CASSLSFSTDTQYF
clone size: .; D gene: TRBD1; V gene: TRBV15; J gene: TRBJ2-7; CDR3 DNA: TGTGCCACCAGCAGCCCCGGGACAGGGGCGTACGAGCAGTACTTC; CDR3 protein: CATSSPGTGAYEQYF
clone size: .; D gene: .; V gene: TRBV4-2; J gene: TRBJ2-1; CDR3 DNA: TGTGCCAGCAGCCAAGGAGCCTACAATGAGCAGTTCTTC; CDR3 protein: CASSQGAYNEQFF
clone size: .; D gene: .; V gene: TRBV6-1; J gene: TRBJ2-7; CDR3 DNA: TGTGCCAGCAGTGAAGGACTAATTTCCTACGAGCAGTACTTC; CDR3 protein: CASSEGLISYEQYF
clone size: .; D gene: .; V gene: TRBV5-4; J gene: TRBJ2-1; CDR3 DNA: TGTGCCAGCAGCTTGGAACGCAATGAGCAGTTCTTC; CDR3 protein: CASSLERNEQFF
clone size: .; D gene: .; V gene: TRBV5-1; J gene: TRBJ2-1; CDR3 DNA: TGCGCCAGCAGCTTGACAGGTGGGGGTATCGAGCAGTTCTTC; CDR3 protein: CASSLTGGGIEQFF
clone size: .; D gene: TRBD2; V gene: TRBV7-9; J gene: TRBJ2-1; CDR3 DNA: TGTGCCAGCAGCTCCGGACCCACTAGCGTTGGAGAGCAGTTCTTC; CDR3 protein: CASSSGPTSVGEQFF
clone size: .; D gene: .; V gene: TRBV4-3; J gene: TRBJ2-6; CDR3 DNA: TGCGCCAGCAGCCAAGATTGGGACATGGCTGGGGCCAACGTCCTGACTTTC; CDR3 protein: CASSQDWDMAGANVLTF
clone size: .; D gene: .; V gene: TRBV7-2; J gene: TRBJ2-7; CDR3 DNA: TGTGCCAGCAGCCCTACCCCACCGGGAGCCTACGAGCAGTACTTC; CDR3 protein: CASSPTPPGAYEQYF
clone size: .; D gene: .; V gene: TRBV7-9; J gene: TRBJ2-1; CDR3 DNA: TGTGCCAGCCGACAGGCGGCGGACATCCTCTACAATGAGCAGTTCTTC; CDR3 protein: CASRQAADILYNEQFF
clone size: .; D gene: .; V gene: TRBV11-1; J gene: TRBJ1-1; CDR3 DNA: TGTGCCAGCAGCTTAGCAGGGGGGAACACTGAAGCTTTCTTT; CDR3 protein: CASSLAGGNTEAFF
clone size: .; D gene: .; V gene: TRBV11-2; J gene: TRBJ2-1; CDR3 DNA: TGTGCCAGCAGCTTAGCTGTATATGAGCAGTTCTTC; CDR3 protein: CASSLAVYEQFF
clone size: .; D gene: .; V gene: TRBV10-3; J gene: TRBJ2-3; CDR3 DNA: TGTGCCATCAGTGAGCCGAGACAGCCTAGCACAGATACGCAGTATTTT; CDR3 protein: CAISEPRQPSTDTQYF
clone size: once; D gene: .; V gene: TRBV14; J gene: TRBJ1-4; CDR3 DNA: TGTGCCAGCAGCCAAGGTACCAGACGGCATAATGAAAAACTGTTTTTT; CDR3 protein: CASSQGTRRHNEKLFF
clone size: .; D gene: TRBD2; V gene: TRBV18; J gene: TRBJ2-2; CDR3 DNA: TGTGCCAGCTCACCACGCGGGGGTCAGAACACCGGGGAGCTGTTTTTT; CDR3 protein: CASSPRGGQNTGELFF
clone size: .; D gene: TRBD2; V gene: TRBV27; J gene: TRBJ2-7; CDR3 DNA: TGTGCCAGCAGTTCCCTACCGACTAGCGGGAGAAACGAGCAGTACTTC; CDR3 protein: CASSSLPTSGRNEQYF
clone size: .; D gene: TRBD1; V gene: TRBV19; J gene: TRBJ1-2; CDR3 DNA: TGTGCCACCAACCCAGGACAGGGTTTCTATGGCTACACCTTC; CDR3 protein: CATNPGQGFYGYTF
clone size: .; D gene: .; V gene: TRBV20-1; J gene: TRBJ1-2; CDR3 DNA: TGCAGTGCTCGAGGAGGTGATGGCTACACCTTC; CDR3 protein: CSARGGDGYTF
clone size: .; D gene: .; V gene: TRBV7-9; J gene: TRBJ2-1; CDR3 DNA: TGTGCCAGCAGCCACCCGGAAGGGGATGATGAGCAGTTCTTC; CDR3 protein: CASSHPEGDDEQFF
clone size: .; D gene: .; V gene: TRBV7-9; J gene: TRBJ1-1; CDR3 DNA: TGTGCCAGCAGCTTAGACCCGGAGGCTTTCTTT; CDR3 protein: CASSLDPEAFF